Listed here is a single TCR beta chain. Its antigen is still unknown. This sample is part of a study of T cells after yellow fever vaccination. In the study overall: Fractions of low cell number were prepared using SMART-Seq v4 Ultra Low Input. Findings of the study overall: At 95% to 97% for CD4 and approximately 89% for CD8, most primary-vaccination clones showed up again after the booster. Abundant clonotypes (contaminants from the bulk population) could be present in FACS-sorted repertoires.

From the 5' RACE reads, TCRdb called clonotypes with MiXCR, one entry per CDR3 protein. The repertoire holds 350,000 to 550,000 distinct CDR3 sequences, with around 20% as singletons. The V gene lost 2 bases and the J gene lost 8 bases, with 10 bases spanning the gap. CDR3 length: 13 residues. V and J are TRBV12-3 or TRBV12-4 and TRBJ2-1; D may be TRBD1 (6 bases). This material consisted of PBMCs, taken before the yellow fever booster vaccination. The receptor was isolated from a man aged 18 to 29 who received the YFV17D yellow fever vaccine. In DNA, the CDR3 is TGTGCCAGCAGTTTATTCGCAGGGGATGAGCAGTTCTTC. Encoded protein: CASSLFAGDEQFF.